The present entry profiles one T cell receptor (beta chain) with its context. Original analysis: Amplification with reference gene primers provided the estimates of nucleated cell counts. Data came from immunoSEQ multiplex PCR; TCRdb stores just in-frame clones and leaves some out. That table is the source of V, J and clone size, and D and trimming were worked out from the DNA. Of approximately 150,000 clones in the sample, 84% were seen once. The sample originates from a study of blood T cell repertoires in COVID-19. V lost 3 bases and J lost 1, with 13 bases in between. The CDR3 extends over 16 amino acids. Germline V gene data show CDR1 as SEHNR and CDR2 as FQNEAQ (reference sequence).

Sequencing was performed on peripheral blood. This rearrangement joins TRBV7-9 to TRBJ1-5; D ambiguous. The sequence derives from a man between 65 and 85 years old with active or convalescent COVID-19. The CDR3 region is CASSFGNLRSNQPQHF. DNA for the CDR3: TGTGCCAGCAGCTTTGGTAATTTGAGAAGCAATCAGCCCCAGCATTTT. The complete variable domain, with remaining parts taken from reference TRBV7-9 and TRBJ1-5, reads DTGVSQNPRHKITKRGQNVTFRCDPISEHNRLYWYRQTLGQGPEFLTYFQNEAQLEKSRLLSDRFSAERPKGSFSTLEIQRTEQGDSAMYLCASSFGNLRSNQPQHFGDGTRLSIL.